These T cell receptor beta chains were read from a single sample in a study of human T cells and chemical hapten exposure. TCRdb reprocessed the RACE reads with MiXCR, giving one entry per CDR3 protein. The sample consists of 44,000 or so distinct CDR3 sequences, about 4% of them appearing once. Material for sequencing was whole blood. These receptors were obtained from a human donor in good health. Some clones in this sample may be carry-over from other donors' samples. CDR3s include the opening cysteine and the closing phenylalanine or tryptophan. A D gene is named only where the DNA matches it firmly. The size entry is marked missing in some rows and otherwise reads once, few, many or a size class.

V gene: TRBV7-8; J gene: TRBJ2-7; clone size: many; D gene: NA; CDR3 DNA: TGTGCCAGCAGCCTACGGGTGAACTACGAGCAGTACTTC; CDR3 protein: CASSLRVNYEQYF
V gene: TRBV29-1; J gene: TRBJ2-7; clone size: many; D gene: TRBD1; CDR3 DNA: TGCAGCGCTGGACAGGGGGCTTGGGAGCAGTACTTC; CDR3 protein: CSAGQGAWEQYF
V gene: TRBV20-1; J gene: TRBJ2-7; clone size: many; D gene: NA; CDR3 DNA: TGCAGTGCAGATCCCCAAGACGGCTACGAGCAGTACTTC; CDR3 protein: CSADPQDGYEQYF
V gene: TRBV28; J gene: TRBJ2-1; clone size: many; D gene: TRBD2; CDR3 DNA: TGTGCCAGCAGTTTGGGCGGGAGTTACACAAATGAGCAGTTCTTC; CDR3 protein: CASSLGGSYTNEQFF
V gene: TRBV9; J gene: TRBJ1-1; clone size: many; D gene: NA; CDR3 DNA: TGTGCCAGCAGCGTAGTGGGGATTCGAGATCGTAGCACTGAAGCTTTCTTT; CDR3 protein: CASSVVGIRDRSTEAFF
V gene: TRBV28; J gene: TRBJ2-7; clone size: many; D gene: NA; CDR3 DNA: TGTGCCAGCAGCTTTAGCTCCTACGAGCAGTACTTC; CDR3 protein: CASSFSSYEQYF
V gene: TRBV28; J gene: TRBJ1-2; clone size: many; D gene: NA; CDR3 DNA: TGTGCCAGCAGGCCAGAGACACCTAACTATGGCTACACCTTC; CDR3 protein: CASRPETPNYGYTF
V gene: TRBV7-8; J gene: TRBJ1-5; clone size: NA; D gene: NA; CDR3 DNA: TGTGCCAGCAGCTTAGGACAGACTCGCAATCAGCCCCAGCATTTT; CDR3 protein: CASSLGQTRNQPQHF
V gene: TRBV10-3; J gene: TRBJ1-5; clone size: many; D gene: NA; CDR3 DNA: TGTGCCACCCAGGGAGAGAGTGGCAATCAGCCCCAGCATTTT; CDR3 protein: CATQGESGNQPQHF
V gene: TRBV29-1; J gene: TRBJ2-7; clone size: many; D gene: TRBD1; CDR3 DNA: TGCAGCGTTGACGGACAGGGTCCCACCTACGAGCAGTACTTC; CDR3 protein: CSVDGQGPTYEQYF
V gene: TRBV2; J gene: TRBJ2-7; clone size: many; D gene: TRBD2; CDR3 DNA: TGTGCCAGCAGTGATAAACGGGAGGGCCGTTACGAGCAGTACTTC; CDR3 protein: CASSDKREGRYEQYF
V gene: TRBV3-1; J gene: TRBJ2-2; clone size: many; D gene: NA; CDR3 DNA: TGTGCCAGCAGCCCAAGCAGGATAAACACCGGGGAGCTGTTTTTT; CDR3 protein: CASSPSRINTGELFF
V gene: TRBV4-2; J gene: TRBJ1-5; clone size: many; D gene: NA; CDR3 DNA: TGTGCCAGCAGCCAAGCGGGGGTGGCTCAGCCCCAGCATTTT; CDR3 protein: CASSQAGVAQPQHF
V gene: TRBV6-6; J gene: TRBJ1-5; clone size: NA; D gene: NA; CDR3 DNA: TGTGCCAGCAGTTACTCCTACGGCGATCAGCCCCAGCATTTT; CDR3 protein: CASSYSYGDQPQHF
V gene: TRBV7-6; J gene: TRBJ1-1; clone size: many; D gene: TRBD1; CDR3 DNA: TGTGCCAGCAGCTCCCAGCCGGACAGGACCTTCACTGAAGCTTTCTTT; CDR3 protein: CASSSQPDRTFTEAFF
V gene: TRBV4-1; J gene: TRBJ2-3; clone size: few; D gene: TRBD2; CDR3 DNA: TGCGCCAGCAGCCAAGGAAGACTAGCGGGAGTGTTAGGCACAGATACGCAGTATTTT; CDR3 protein: CASSQGRLAGVLGTDTQYF
V gene: TRBV6-6; J gene: TRBJ2-3; clone size: many; D gene: NA; CDR3 DNA: TGTGCCAGCAGTTACGGGGATACGCAGTATTTT; CDR3 protein: CASSYGDTQYF
V gene: TRBV12-3/TRBV12-4; J gene: TRBJ2-3; clone size: many; D gene: NA; CDR3 DNA: TGTGCCACTTGGTCGGATACGCAGTATTTT; CDR3 protein: CATWSDTQYF
V gene: TRBV11-3; J gene: TRBJ2-6; clone size: many; D gene: TRBD1; CDR3 DNA: TGTGCCAGCAGGTATCCGGGACAGGGTCTCTCTGGGGCCAACGTCCTGACTTTC; CDR3 protein: CASRYPGQGLSGANVLTF
V gene: TRBV19; J gene: TRBJ2-1; clone size: many; D gene: NA; CDR3 DNA: TGTGCCAGTAACCGGGGCATCCGAGGTGAGCAGTTCTTC; CDR3 protein: CASNRGIRGEQFF
V gene: TRBV11-2; J gene: TRBJ1-3; clone size: NA; D gene: NA; CDR3 DNA: TGTGCCAGCCGCGGAGTCCAGAGATACACCATATATTTT; CDR3 protein: CASRGVQRYTIYF
V gene: TRBV5-4; J gene: TRBJ1-1; clone size: NA; D gene: NA; CDR3 DNA: TGTGCCAGCAGCTTGGGGGGACAAAGATATGAAGCTTTCTTT; CDR3 protein: CASSLGGQRYEAFF
V gene: TRBV23-1; J gene: TRBJ2-7; clone size: many; D gene: NA; CDR3 DNA: TGCGCCAGCAGTCACCCGGGACCGTACGAGCAGTACTTC; CDR3 protein: CASSHPGPYEQYF
V gene: TRBV6-4; J gene: TRBJ2-1; clone size: NA; D gene: NA; CDR3 DNA: TGTGCCAGCAGTGACACCCCAGTCAGGGGCCCCCAAACTAACAATGAGCAGTTCTTC; CDR3 protein: CASSDTPVRGPQTNNEQFF
V gene: TRBV6-1; J gene: TRBJ1-2; clone size: many; D gene: TRBD1; CDR3 DNA: TGTGCCAGCAACAGACAGGGGGCAAGAGGCTACACCTTC; CDR3 protein: CASNRQGARGYTF
V gene: TRBV27; J gene: TRBJ1-1; clone size: few; D gene: NA; CDR3 DNA: TGTGCCAGCAGTTTCCCGGGGGGCACTGAAGCTTTCTTT; CDR3 protein: CASSFPGGTEAFF
V gene: TRBV6-1; J gene: TRBJ1-6; clone size: many; D gene: NA; CDR3 DNA: TGTGCCAGCACTACCCTACAGGGACCCCTCCACTTT; CDR3 protein: CASTTLQGPLHF
V gene: TRBV12-3/TRBV12-4; J gene: TRBJ2-1; clone size: NA; D gene: NA; CDR3 DNA: TGTGCCAGCAGTTTCCGGACAACGGGCAATGAGCAGTTCTTC; CDR3 protein: CASSFRTTGNEQFF
V gene: TRBV20-1; J gene: TRBJ1-5; clone size: many; D gene: NA; CDR3 DNA: TGCAGTGCTAGAGAACCCGGGTATAGCAATCAGCCCCAGCATTTT; CDR3 protein: CSAREPGYSNQPQHF
V gene: TRBV6-5; J gene: TRBJ1-3; clone size: many; D gene: TRBD1; CDR3 DNA: TGTGCCAGCAGACGTCAGGGGGCACTGGGAAACACCATATATTTT; CDR3 protein: CASRRQGALGNTIYF
V gene: TRBV6-5; J gene: TRBJ2-5; clone size: many; D gene: TRBD1; CDR3 DNA: TGTGCCAGCAGTTACCTGGGACAGGTACAAGAGACCCAGTACTTC; CDR3 protein: CASSYLGQVQETQYF